Below are 6 T cell receptor beta chains sequenced from a single sample in a study of long-term antiretroviral therapy in people with HIV. This was the immunoSEQ v3.0 assay at survey level. The repertoire was sequenced with immunoSEQ multiplex PCR; TCRdb's copy has only in-frame clones and lacks some. The sample has over 15,000 clones, roughly 92% seen once; the top ten hold 10% to 15%. The material was unsorted PBMCs, obtained 0.6 years after starting antiretroviral therapy. These receptors were collected from a woman aged 40 to 50 with HIV.

V and J are TRBV5-1 and TRBJ2-3; 8 nucleotides match TRBD1. The V gene end was trimmed by 0 bases and the J gene end by 4 bases; junction bases not matched to a gene: 4. Germline-derived CDR1 and CDR2 are SGHRS and YFSETQ. CDR3 size: 15 residues. The CDR3 DNA is TGCGCCAGCAGCTTGGGACAGGGGTGGGCAGATACGCAGTATTTT. Translation gives CASSLGQGWADTQYF.

The rearrangement uses TRBV7-9 and TRBJ2-1, with no clear D. In germline, CDR1 is SEHNR, CDR2 FQNEAQ (reference sequence). The CDR3 extends over 15 amino acids. Trimming cost V 5 bases and J 0 bases, with 11 bases left between them. The CDR3 protein is CASSPSESSYNEQFF. CDR3 DNA: TGTGCCAGCAGCCCCTCCGAGAGCTCCTACAATGAGCAGTTCTTC.

The chain recombines TRBV7-2 with TRBJ1-6, with a possible D match to TRBD1 (5 bases). Germline CDR1 and CDR2: SGHTA and FQGNSA. Trimming left V 1 base short and J 0 bases short, with 13 bases between. The CDR3 contains 18 residues. The CDR3 protein is CASSLDGGRRSYNSPLHF. The CDR3, as DNA: TGTGCCAGCAGCTTAGACGGGGGGAGGCGCTCCTATAATTCACCCCTCCACTTT.

The chain employs TRBV5-1 and TRBJ2-3; 14 positions match TRBD2. CDR1 and CDR2 from the germline V gene are SGHRS and YFSETQ. V trimming: 3 bases; J trimming: 0 bases; junction bases outside the gene matches: 6. The CDR3 has 18 residues. The CDR3 protein is CASSSIGLAGGSTDTQYF. In DNA, the CDR3 is TGCGCCAGCAGCTCGATCGGACTAGCGGGGGGTAGCACAGATACGCAGTATTTT.

V usage is TRBV30 and J usage is TRBJ1-2; D unclear. V dropped 5 bases and J dropped 2 bases, with 18 bases sitting between them. Germline CDR1 and CDR2: GTSNPN and SVGIG (reference sequence). The CDR3 length is 15 residues. CDR3 nucleotide sequence: TGTGCCTGGGGCCGGGTCCTCTACTCCAACTATGGCTACACCTTC. This sequence encodes CAWGRVLYSNYGYTF.

This clone appeared a few times. The chain is built from TRBV15 and TRBJ1-2; D is ambiguous. This CDR3 is built from 15 residues. V lost 5 bases, J lost 8 bases, and 21 bases lay in between. The germline V gene has CDR1 LNHNV and CDR2 YYDKDF (reference sequence). The CDR3 loop is CATSPGGIFLVGYTF. CDR3 bases: TGTGCCACCAGCCCAGGAGGGATTTTCCTAGTGGGCTACACCTTC.